The 9 T cell receptor beta chains presented below share a single source sample, sequenced in a study of graft-versus-host responses after intestinal transplantation. No antigen has been assigned to these receptors. The method was immunoSEQ multiplex PCR; TCRdb's version includes in-frame clones alone and lacks a portion of them. The sample holds 85,000 to 100,000 clones; around 93% are singletons and the top ten take 0.35%. Specimen: unstimulated CD4+ T cells sorted from spleen or lymph node cells, collected before transplant. Receptors were obtained from a human donor who was the organ donor for an intestinal transplant.

The rearrangement links TRBV30 to TRBJ1-2; D not resolved. The CDR3 extends over 15 amino acids. CDR1 and CDR2 from the germline V gene are GTSNPN and SVGIG (reference sequence). The V end lost 0 bases, the J end lost 4 bases, and 15 bases lay between the germline ends. CDR3 in amino acids: CAWSVGQEGIYGYTF. DNA of the CDR3: TGTGCCTGGAGTGTAGGGCAAGAGGGCATCTATGGCTACACCTTC.

The V and J genes are TRBV7-9 and TRBJ2-3; TRBD2 aligns across 11 bases. The junction had 6 bases not matched to a gene; V was cut back by 1 base and J by 3 bases. The CDR3 runs 17 residues. CDR1 is SEHNR and CDR2 is FQNEAQ in the germline V gene (reference sequence). This CDR3 reads CASSLGVAGGYTDTQYF. CDR3 DNA sequence: TGTGCCAGCAGCTTAGGGGTAGCGGGGGGGTATACAGATACGCAGTATTTT.

This clone has more than one count but fewer than ten. The chain combines TRBV27 with TRBJ1-1, with D possibly matching TRBD1 (5 bases). The germline V gene encodes CDR1 MNHEY and CDR2 SMNVEV (reference sequence). The germline V and J ends were trimmed by 0 bases and 0 bases, with 8 bases remaining between them. The CDR3 is 15 amino acids. Here the CDR3 DNA reads TGTGCCAGCAGTTTATCCGCGGGGCTGAACACTGAAGCTTTCTTT. It is translated as CASSLSAGLNTEAFF.

The chain has TRBV29-1 and TRBJ1-1, with D perhaps matching TRBD1 (5 bases). Germline V lookup: CDR1 SQVTM, CDR2 ANQGSEA. The length of the CDR3 is 14 residues. V shed 2 bases and J shed 1 base, with 11 bases lying between them. The CDR3 region is CSVEHRLTNTEAFF. The DNA for the CDR3 is TGCAGCGTTGAACACAGGTTAACGAACACTGAAGCTTTCTTT.

This clone was seen just once. This chain connects TRBV9 to TRBJ2-1, with D possibly matching TRBD1 (6 bases). The CDR3 loop spans 18 amino acids. V lost 0 bases and J lost 2, with 18 bases in between. The germline CDR1 and CDR2 sequences are SGDLS and YYNGEE. Here the CDR3 reads CASSVGGPGQRAYNEQFF. CDR3 in DNA: TGTGCCAGCAGCGTAGGGGGGCCCGGACAGAGGGCCTACAATGAGCAGTTCTTC.

On this clone: Sequence at one end of the junction differs from germline and may be a read error. J is TRBJ2-5 and V is TRBV7-7; 10 bases line up with TRBD2. CDR1 is SSHAT, CDR2 FNYEAQ, per germline (reference sequence). The CDR3 is 15 amino acids. The CDR3 here is CASSSGLATQETQYF. The CDR3 DNA sequence: TGTGCTAGCAGCTCGGGACTAGCGACCCAAGAGACCCAGTACTTC. Full variable domain (remainder filled in from reference TRBV7-7 and TRBJ2-5): GAGVSQSPRYKVTKRGQDVTLRCDPISSHATLYWYQQALGQGPEFLTYFNYEAQPDKSGLPSDRFSAERPEGSISTLTIQRTEQRDSAMYRCASSSGLATQETQYFGPGTRLLVL.

V usage is TRBV7-9 and J usage is TRBJ2-1, with TRBD2 matching 7 bases. Germline trimming cut 6 bases from V and 11 bases from J; bases unmatched to any gene: 22. Germline V gives CDR1 SEHNR, CDR2 FQNEAQ (reference sequence). The CDR3 contains 17 residues. Here the CDR3 reads CASSSSKYGGGTFKQFF. DNA for the CDR3: TGTGCCAGCAGTTCCTCGAAATATGGGGGAGGGACTTTTAAGCAGTTCTTC. The full variable domain, its missing parts supplied by reference TRBV7-9 and TRBJ2-1, is DTGVSQNPRHKITKRGQNVTFRCDPISEHNRLYWYRQTLGQGPEFLTYFQNEAQLEKSRLLSDRFSAERPKGSFSTLEIQRTEQGDSAMYLCASSSSKYGGGTFKQFFGPGTRLTVL.

The CDR3 DNA follows: TGTGCTAGTGGCCCTACTAGCTCGTTGAAGTATTTT. Translated, it gives CASGPTSSLKYF. The chain carries TRBV12-5 and TRBJ2-3, with D possibly matching TRBD2 (6 bases). This CDR3 is 12 amino acids long. The V end was cut by 6 bases, the J end by 13 bases, with 17 bases between. Germline assignment: CDR1 LGHNT and CDR2 FRNRAP.

The chain is built from TRBV11-3 and TRBJ2-3; 15 bases are a match to TRBD2. J lost 0 bases, V lost 4 bases, and 8 bases had no gene match. This CDR3 has 19 amino acids. Germline values: CDR1 SGHNT, CDR2 YENEEA. The CDR3 sequence: CASSSGLAGGFLSTDTQYF. The CDR3 DNA sequence: TGTGCCAGCAGCTCGGGACTAGCGGGGGGCTTTCTAAGCACAGATACGCAGTATTTT.